This T cell receptor (beta chain) was captured in a study of memory CD4+ T cells and cytomegalovirus serostatus. Clones were sequenced by immunoSEQ multiplex PCR, and TCRdb holds only the in-frame ones, with some missing. The sample holds about 50,000 clones, around 74% seen once. The sort gate was single viable CD3+CD4+CD8-CD45RO+ cells for memory CD4+ T cells. Study observations and caveats: Suggested: most of the CMV-linked TCR signature lies in CD4+ memory cells.

As regards this clone: Antigen specificity is unknown.

V was pared by 4 bases and J by 3 bases, with 10 bases of the junction left unmatched. Germline V CDR1 and CDR2: LNHDA, SQIVND (reference sequence). The CDR3 loop spans 18 amino acids. Sequenced input: memory CD4+ T cells from blood. The chain joins TRBV19 to TRBJ2-6, with 9 nucleotides matching TRBD1. This sequence was found in an adult in good health and CMV-seronegative. DNA of the CDR3: TGTGCCAGTAGTACCCGGGACAGGGCGTTTGGTGGGGCCAACGTCCTGACTTTC. Its protein is CASSTRDRAFGGANVLTF.